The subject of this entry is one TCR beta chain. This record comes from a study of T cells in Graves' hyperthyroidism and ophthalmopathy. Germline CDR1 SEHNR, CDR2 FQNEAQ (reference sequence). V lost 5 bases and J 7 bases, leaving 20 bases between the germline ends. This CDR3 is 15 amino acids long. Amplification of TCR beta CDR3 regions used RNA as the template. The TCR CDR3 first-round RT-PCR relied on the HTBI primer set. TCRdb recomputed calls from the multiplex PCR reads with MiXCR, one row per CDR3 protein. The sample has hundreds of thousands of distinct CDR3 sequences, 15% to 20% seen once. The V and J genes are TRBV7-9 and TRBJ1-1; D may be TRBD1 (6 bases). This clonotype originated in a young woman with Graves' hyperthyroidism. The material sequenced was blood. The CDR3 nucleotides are TGTGCCAGCAGCCCCCCGATCGGGAGGGGGAATGAAGCTTTCTTT. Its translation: CASSPPIGRGNEAFF.